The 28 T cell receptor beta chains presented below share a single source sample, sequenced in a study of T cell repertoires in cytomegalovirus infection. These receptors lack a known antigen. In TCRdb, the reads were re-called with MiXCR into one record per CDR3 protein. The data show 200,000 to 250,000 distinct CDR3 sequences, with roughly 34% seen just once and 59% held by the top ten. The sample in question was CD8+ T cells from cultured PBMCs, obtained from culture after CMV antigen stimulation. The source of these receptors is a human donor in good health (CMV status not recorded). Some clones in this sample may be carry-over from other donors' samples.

The CDR3 DNA reads as TGTGCCAGCAGCCAGCCAACAGGGGTCTCTGGAAACACCATATATTTT. The encoded protein is CASSQPTGVSGNTIYF. The chain recombines TRBV4-2 with TRBJ1-3, with TRBD1 identical over 7 bases. CDR1 is LGHNA, CDR2 YNFKEQ, per germline. Trimming removed 3 bases from V and 0 bases from J; junction bases left unmatched: 5. CDR3 length equals 16 residues.

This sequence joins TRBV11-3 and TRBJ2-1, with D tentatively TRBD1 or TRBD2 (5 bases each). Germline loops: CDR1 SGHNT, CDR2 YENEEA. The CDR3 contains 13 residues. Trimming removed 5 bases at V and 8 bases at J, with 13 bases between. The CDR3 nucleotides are TGTGCCAGCAGCCTGAGAGGGGCCGATGAGCAGTTCTTC. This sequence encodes CASSLRGADEQFF.

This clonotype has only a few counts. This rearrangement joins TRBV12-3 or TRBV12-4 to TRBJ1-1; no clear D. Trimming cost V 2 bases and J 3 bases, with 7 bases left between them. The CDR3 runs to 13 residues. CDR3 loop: CASSLFADTEAFF. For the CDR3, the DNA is TGTGCCAGCAGTTTATTCGCTGACACTGAAGCTTTCTTT.

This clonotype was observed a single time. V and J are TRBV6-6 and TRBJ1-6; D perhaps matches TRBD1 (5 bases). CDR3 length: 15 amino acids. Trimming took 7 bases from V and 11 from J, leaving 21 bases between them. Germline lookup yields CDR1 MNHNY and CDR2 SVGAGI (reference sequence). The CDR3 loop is CASTEGGGPRAPLHF. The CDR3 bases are TGTGCCAGCACCGAGGGAGGAGGCCCCAGGGCACCCCTCCACTTT.

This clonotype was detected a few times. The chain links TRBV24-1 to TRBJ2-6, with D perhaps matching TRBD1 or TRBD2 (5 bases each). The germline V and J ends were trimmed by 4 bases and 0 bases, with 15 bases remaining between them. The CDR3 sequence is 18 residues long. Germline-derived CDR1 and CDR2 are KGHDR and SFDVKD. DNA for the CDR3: TGTGCCACCAGTGACCGGGACGGTTCCTTCTCTGGGGCCAACGTCCTGACTTTC. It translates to CATSDRDGSFSGANVLTF.

The DNA of the CDR3 is TGTGCCAGTAGTATACCACGCTCTGGGGCCAACGTCCTGACTTTC. Its protein is CASSIPRSGANVLTF. The chain employs TRBV19 and TRBJ2-6; D remains unclear. The CDR3 totals 15 residues. The V gene lost 2 bases and the J gene lost 0 bases, with 5 bases spanning the gap. The germline gives CDR1 LNHDA, CDR2 SQIVND (reference sequence).

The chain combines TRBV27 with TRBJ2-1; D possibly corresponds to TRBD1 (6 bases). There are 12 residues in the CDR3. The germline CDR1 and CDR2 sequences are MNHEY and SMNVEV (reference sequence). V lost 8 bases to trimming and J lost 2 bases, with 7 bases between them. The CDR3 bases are TGTGCCAGCCGGGACACCTACAATGAGCAGTTCTTC. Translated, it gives CASRDTYNEQFF.

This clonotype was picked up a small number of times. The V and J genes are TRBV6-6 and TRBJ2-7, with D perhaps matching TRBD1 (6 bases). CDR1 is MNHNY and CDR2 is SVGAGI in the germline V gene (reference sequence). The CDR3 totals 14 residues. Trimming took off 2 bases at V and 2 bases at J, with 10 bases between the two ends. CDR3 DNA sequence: TGTGCCAGCAGTTACGGATCAGGGGCCTACGAGCAGTACTTC. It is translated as CASSYGSGAYEQYF.

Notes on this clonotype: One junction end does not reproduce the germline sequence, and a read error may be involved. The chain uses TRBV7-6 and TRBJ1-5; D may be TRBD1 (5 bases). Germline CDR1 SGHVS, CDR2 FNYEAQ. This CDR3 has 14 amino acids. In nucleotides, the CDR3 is TGTGCAAGCAGTCTGGGGGACGAAAATCGCCCCCAGCATTTT. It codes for CASSLGDENRPQHF.

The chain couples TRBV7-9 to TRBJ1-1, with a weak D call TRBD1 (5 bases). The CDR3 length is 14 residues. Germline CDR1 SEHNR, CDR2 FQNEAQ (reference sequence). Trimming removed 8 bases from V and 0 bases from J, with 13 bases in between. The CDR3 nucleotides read TGTGCCAGCTTTGGGGCAGGCCTGAACACTGAAGCTTTCTTT. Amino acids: CASFGAGLNTEAFF.

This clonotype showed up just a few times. The CDR3 region is CATQGLLAFF. The CDR3 DNA reads TGTGCCACCCAGGGGCTCTTGGCTTTCTTT. The chain recombines TRBV6-5 with TRBJ1-1, with a tentative D call TRBD1 (6 bases). Germline CDR1 is MNHEY and CDR2 is SVGAGI. Trimming shortened V by 10 bases and J by 11 bases, and 14 bases separated the two germline ends. This CDR3 is 10 amino acids long.

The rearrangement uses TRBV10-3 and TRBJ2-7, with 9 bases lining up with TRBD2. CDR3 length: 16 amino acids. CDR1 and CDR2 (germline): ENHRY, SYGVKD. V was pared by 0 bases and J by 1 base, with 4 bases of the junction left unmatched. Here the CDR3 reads CAISESASGASYEQYF. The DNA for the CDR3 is TGTGCCATCAGTGAGTCGGCTAGCGGGGCATCCTACGAGCAGTACTTC.

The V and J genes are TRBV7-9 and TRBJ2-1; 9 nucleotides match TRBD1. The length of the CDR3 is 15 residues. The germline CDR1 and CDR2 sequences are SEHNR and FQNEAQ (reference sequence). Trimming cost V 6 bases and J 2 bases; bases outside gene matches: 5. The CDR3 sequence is CASRPDRGPYNEQFF. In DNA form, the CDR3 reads TGTGCCAGCAGACCGGACAGGGGCCCCTACAATGAGCAGTTCTTC.

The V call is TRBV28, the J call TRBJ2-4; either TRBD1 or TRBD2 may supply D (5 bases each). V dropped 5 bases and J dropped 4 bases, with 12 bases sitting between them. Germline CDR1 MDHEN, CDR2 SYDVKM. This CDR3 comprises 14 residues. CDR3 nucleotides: TGTGCCAGCAGTCTCGTAGAGGGGAAAAACATTCAGTACTTC. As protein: CASSLVEGKNIQYF. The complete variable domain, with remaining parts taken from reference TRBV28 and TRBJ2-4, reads DVKVTQSSRYLVKRTGEKVFLECVQDMDHENMFWYRQDPGLGLRLIYFSYDVKMKEKGDIPEGYSVSREKKERFSLILESASTNQTSMYLCASSLVEGKNIQYFGAGTRLSVL.

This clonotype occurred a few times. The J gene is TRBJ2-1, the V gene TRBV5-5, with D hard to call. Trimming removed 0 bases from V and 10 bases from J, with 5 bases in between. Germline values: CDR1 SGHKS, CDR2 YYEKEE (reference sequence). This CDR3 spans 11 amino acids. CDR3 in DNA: TGTGCCAGCAGCTTGGCGGCAGAGCAGTTCTTC. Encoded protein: CASSLAAEQFF.

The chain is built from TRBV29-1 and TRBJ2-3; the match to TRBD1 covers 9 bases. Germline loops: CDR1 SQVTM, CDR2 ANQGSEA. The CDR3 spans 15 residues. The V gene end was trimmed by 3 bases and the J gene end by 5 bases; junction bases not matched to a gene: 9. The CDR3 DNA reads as TGCAGCGTTGACGTCACAGGGGGCTTGAAAGATACGCAGTATTTT. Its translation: CSVDVTGGLKDTQYF.

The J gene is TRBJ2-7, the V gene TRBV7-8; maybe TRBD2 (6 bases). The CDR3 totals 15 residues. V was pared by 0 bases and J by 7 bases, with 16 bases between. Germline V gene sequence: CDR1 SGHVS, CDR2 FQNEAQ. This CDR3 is CASSLARTPAGEQYF. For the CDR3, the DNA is TGTGCCAGCAGCTTAGCACGGACTCCGGCGGGGGAGCAGTACTTC.

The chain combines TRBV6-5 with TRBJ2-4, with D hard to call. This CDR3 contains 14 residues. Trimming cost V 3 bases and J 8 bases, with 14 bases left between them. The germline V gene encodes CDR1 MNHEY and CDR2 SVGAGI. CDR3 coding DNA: TGTGCCAGCAGTTATCAACAGTGTTTGGACATTCAGTACTTC. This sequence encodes CASSYQQCLDIQYF.

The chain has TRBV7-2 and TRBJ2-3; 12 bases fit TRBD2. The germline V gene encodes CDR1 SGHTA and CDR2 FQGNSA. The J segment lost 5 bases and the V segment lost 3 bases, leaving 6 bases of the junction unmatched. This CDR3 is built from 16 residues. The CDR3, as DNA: TGTGCCAGCAGCTTTCTAGCGGGAGGGGAAGGAGATACGCAGTATTTT. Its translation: CASSFLAGGEGDTQYF. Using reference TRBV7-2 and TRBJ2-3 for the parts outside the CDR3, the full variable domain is GAGVSQSPSNKVTEKGKDVELRCDPISGHTALYWYRQSLGQGLEFLIYFQGNSAPDKSGLPSDRFSAERTGGSVSTLTIQRTQQEDSAVYLCASSFLAGGEGDTQYFGPGTRLTVL.

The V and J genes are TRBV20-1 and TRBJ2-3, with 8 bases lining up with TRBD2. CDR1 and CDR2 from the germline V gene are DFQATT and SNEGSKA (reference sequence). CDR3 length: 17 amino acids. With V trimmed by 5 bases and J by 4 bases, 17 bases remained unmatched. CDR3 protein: CSAGLIREGWGADTQYF. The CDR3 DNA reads TGCAGTGCTGGGCTGATACGGGAGGGATGGGGCGCAGATACGCAGTATTTT.

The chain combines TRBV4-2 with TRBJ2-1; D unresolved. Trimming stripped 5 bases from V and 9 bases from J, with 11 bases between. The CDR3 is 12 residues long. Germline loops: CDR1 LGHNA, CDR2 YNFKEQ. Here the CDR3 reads CASSASLGEQFF. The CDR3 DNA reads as TGTGCCAGCAGCGCCAGCCTTGGTGAGCAGTTCTTC.

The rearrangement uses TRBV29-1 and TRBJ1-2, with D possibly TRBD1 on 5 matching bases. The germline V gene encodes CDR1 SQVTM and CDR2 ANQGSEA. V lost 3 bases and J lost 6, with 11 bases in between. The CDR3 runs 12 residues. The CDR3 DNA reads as TGCAGCGTTGAGCGGGAGGGGCATGGCTACACCTTC. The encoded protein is CSVEREGHGYTF.

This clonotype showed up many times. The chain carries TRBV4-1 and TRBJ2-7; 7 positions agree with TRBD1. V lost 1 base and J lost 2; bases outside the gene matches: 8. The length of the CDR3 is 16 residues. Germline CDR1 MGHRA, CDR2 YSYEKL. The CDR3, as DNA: TGCGCCAGCAGCCAAGCCCCCGACAGGGTGACCTACGAGCAGTACTTC. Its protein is CASSQAPDRVTYEQYF.

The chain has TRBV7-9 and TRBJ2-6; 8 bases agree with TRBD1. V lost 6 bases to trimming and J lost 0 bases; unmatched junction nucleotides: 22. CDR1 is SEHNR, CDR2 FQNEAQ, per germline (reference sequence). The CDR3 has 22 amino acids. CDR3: CASSSPISTGVNLPSGANVLTF. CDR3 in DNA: TGTGCCAGCAGTTCACCGATATCGACAGGGGTGAATCTTCCCTCTGGGGCCAACGTCCTGACTTTC.

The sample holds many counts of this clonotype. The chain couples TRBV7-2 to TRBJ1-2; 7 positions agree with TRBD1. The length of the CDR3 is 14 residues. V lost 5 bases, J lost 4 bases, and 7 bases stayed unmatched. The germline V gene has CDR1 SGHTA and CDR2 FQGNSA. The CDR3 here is CASSPGGVGYGYTF. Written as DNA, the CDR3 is TGTGCCAGCAGCCCAGGGGGGGTCGGCTATGGCTACACCTTC.

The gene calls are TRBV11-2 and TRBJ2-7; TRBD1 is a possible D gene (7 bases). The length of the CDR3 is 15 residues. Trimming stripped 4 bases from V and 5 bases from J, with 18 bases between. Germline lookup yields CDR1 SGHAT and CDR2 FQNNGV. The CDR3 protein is CASSSLGGRGNEQYF. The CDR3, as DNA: TGTGCCAGCAGCTCCCTGGGGGGCAGGGGGAACGAGCAGTACTTC.

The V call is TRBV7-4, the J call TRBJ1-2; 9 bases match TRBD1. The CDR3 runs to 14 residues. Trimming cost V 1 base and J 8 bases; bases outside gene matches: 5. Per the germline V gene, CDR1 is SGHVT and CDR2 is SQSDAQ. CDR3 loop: CASSLGTGAMGYTF. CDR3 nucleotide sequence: TGTGCCAGCAGCTTAGGGACAGGGGCGATGGGCTACACCTTC.

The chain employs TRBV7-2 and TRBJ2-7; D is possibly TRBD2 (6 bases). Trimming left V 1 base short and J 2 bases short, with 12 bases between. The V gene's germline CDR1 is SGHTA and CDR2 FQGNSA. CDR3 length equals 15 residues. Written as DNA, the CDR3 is TGTGCCAGCAGCTTAGTAGGGCGGGGCGCCTACGAGCAGTACTTC. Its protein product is CASSLVGRGAYEQYF.